The clone carrying this T cell receptor (beta chain) was counted ten times or more. Its antigen is not identified. TCR beta libraries were made by quantitative 5'-RACE with molecular barcodes. TCRdb independently ran MiXCR on the 5' RACE reads; one entry per CDR3 protein. The sample has 150,000 to 200,000 distinct CDR3 sequences; 10% to 15% are singletons. The source of the sample is a study of CD8 T cells in ankylosing spondylitis. The V gene lost 6 bases and the J gene lost 2 bases, with 13 bases spanning the gap. The CDR3 length is 14 residues. Broader study findings: Disease-linked clones were found to be CD8+ and relatively rare in peripheral blood. There was reportedly significant enrichment of clones that were disease-linked in matched ankylosing spondylitis synovial fluid. Blood of patients with ankylosing spondylitis appeared to be characterized by a TCR beta motif of eight or nine highly homologous variants.

The chain combines TRBV12-3 or TRBV12-4 with TRBJ1-2; D is perhaps TRBD1 (6 bases). The sequencing input was blood, either unsorted or a sorted T cell fraction (not recorded which). This TCR derives from a female donor with ankylosing spondylitis or in good health (not recorded which). The CDR3 coding sequence is TGTGCCAGCAGACTAATGACAGGAAACTATGGCTACACCTTC. Its translation is CASRLMTGNYGYTF.